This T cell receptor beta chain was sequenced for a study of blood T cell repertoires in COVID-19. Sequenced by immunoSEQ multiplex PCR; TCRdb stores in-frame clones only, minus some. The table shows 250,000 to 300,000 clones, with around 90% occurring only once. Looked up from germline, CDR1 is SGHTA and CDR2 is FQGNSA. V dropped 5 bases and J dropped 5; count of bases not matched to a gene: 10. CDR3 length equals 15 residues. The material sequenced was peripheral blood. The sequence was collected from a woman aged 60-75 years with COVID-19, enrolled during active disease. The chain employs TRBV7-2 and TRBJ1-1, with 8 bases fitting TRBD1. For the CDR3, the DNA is TGTGCCAGCAGCCTCGGAGGGACAGGAGCTACTGAAGCTTTCTTT. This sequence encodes CASSLGGTGATEAFF.